These T cell receptor beta chains were read from a single sample in a study of blood T cells in healthy people across ages. TCRdb re-called the 5' RACE reads through MiXCR, storing one row per CDR3 protein. The sample holds roughly 410,000 distinct CDR3 sequences; approximately 47% are singletons and the top ten take around 53%. Sequenced sample: blood. The origin of the receptors is a man between 60 and 75 years old in good health. The CDR3 runs from the conserved cysteine through the conserved F or W. D genes are given only for firm matches. Rows may omit the clone size; those that give it use once, few, many or a size class.

V	D	size	J	DNA	CDR3
TRBV12-5	TRBD1	few	TRBJ1-6	TGTGCTAGTGGTCTCACAGGGGTTTCACCCCTCCACTTT	CASGLTGVSPLHF
TRBV7-8	.	.	TRBJ2-5	TGTGCCAGCAGCTTAGATTATGGGTCGCAAGAGACCCAGTACTTC	CASSLDYGSQETQYF
TRBV12-3/TRBV12-4	.	.	TRBJ2-5	TGTGCCAGCAGTCAGCAGTTTCAAGAGACCCAGTACTTC	CASSQQFQETQYF
TRBV20-1	TRBD1	few	TRBJ2-7	TGCAGTGCTAGAGATTTCCCCGGACAGGGAAACTACGAGCAGTACTTC	CSARDFPGQGNYEQYF
TRBV29-1	.	few	TRBJ2-1	TGCAGCGTTGTCCCGTTGCGGGGGACAGAAAATTACAATGAGCAGTTCTTC	CSVVPLRGTENYNEQFF
TRBV21-1	.	.	TRBJ1-6	TGTGCCAGCAGCAAACCCCCCAGGGGCTCCTATAATTCACCCCTCCACTTT	CASSKPPRGSYNSPLHF
TRBV20-1	.	.	TRBJ1-2	TGCAGTGTACCGGGACGGCCCAACTATGGCTACACCTTC	CSVPGRPNYGYTF
TRBV6-1	.	.	TRBJ1-1	TGTGCCAGCAGGAGGACGGTGAACACTGAAGCTTTCTTT	CASRRTVNTEAFF
TRBV29-1	.	.	TRBJ1-1	TGCAGCGTTGAACCGGGAGCTGAAGCTTTCTTT	CSVEPGAEAFF
TRBV28	TRBD2	.	TRBJ2-6	TGTGCCCCCCGGGGGGGAACTGGGGCCAACGTCCTGACTTTC	CAPRGGTGANVLTF
TRBV7-2	.	.	TRBJ1-5	TGTACCAGCAGCTTAGCCAAGGGGAGCAATCAGCCCCAGCATTTT	CTSSLAKGSNQPQHF
TRBV7-9	.	.	TRBJ2-6	TGTGCCAGCAGCTACCGCAGGGGGGACTCTTCTGGGGCCAACGTCCTGACTTTC	CASSYRRGDSSGANVLTF
TRBV20-1	.	.	TRBJ2-5	TGCAGTGCTGCCTCTGGGACCCAGTACTTC	CSAASGTQYF
TRBV6-4	.	.	TRBJ2-6	TGTGCCAGCAGTTACACAGGGAACTCTGGGGCCAACGTCCTGACTTTC	CASSYTGNSGANVLTF
TRBV20-1	TRBD1	.	TRBJ1-4	TGCAGCACTCAGACAGGGGGCCAGGAAAAACTGTTTTTT	CSTQTGGQEKLFF
TRBV29-1	.	.	TRBJ2-1	TGCAGCGGTGCCCATAGGCTAGCCAATGAGCAGTTCTTC	CSGAHRLANEQFF
TRBV7-9	.	.	TRBJ1-1	TGTGCCAGCAGCTTCGGGGCTCCGAGGACTGAAGCTTTCTTT	CASSFGAPRTEAFF
TRBV15	.	.	TRBJ1-5	TGTGCCACCAGCAAAGAGGGAGCGCGAAAGCAGCCCCAGCATTTT	CATSKEGARKQPQHF
TRBV12-3/TRBV12-4	.	many	TRBJ2-3	TGTGCCAGCAGCATCCATAGGGCAGATACGCAGTATTTT	CASSIHRADTQYF
TRBV5-1	TRBD2	.	TRBJ2-5	TGCGCCAGCAGCACAAGACTAGCGGGGGTCCAAGAGACCCAGTACTTC	CASSTRLAGVQETQYF
TRBV6-6	.	many	TRBJ1-2	TGTGCCAGCAGTCCGGTGGGGGGGGGCGGCTACACCTTC	CASSPVGGGGYTF
TRBV6-1	.	.	TRBJ1-4	TGTGCCAGCAGTGAAGCGCCTGGGGCCCCTAATGAAAAACTGTTTTTT	CASSEAPGAPNEKLFF
TRBV5-5	.	.	TRBJ1-1	TGTGCCAGCGGCTACAAGACAGCTGTGAACACTGAAGCTTTCTTT	CASGYKTAVNTEAFF
TRBV9	.	.	TRBJ2-1	TGTGCCAGCAGCTCCGAAGGGGGACCTTACAATGAGCAGTTCTTC	CASSSEGGPYNEQFF
TRBV6-2/TRBV6-3	TRBD1	once	TRBJ1-5	TGTGCCATCCACCTGACAGGGGCTCGCAATCAGCCCCAGCATTTT	CAIHLTGARNQPQHF
TRBV19	TRBD1	.	TRBJ2-1	TGTGCCAGTAGTCCACGGACAGGTTCCTACGAGCAGTTCTTC	CASSPRTGSYEQFF
TRBV6-2/TRBV6-3	.	few	TRBJ2-5	TGTGCCAGCAGTTACTCGTGGCGGAATAGGCAAGAGACCCAGTACTTC	CASSYSWRNRQETQYF
TRBV11-2	.	.	TRBJ2-7	TGTGCCAGCAGCTTAGCCCGTACAGGGTTGGGGTCCTACGAGCAGTACTTC	CASSLARTGLGSYEQYF
TRBV20-1	TRBD2	.	TRBJ2-5	TGCAGTGCCCCAGATAGCGGGGGTGGAGAGACCCAGTACTTC	CSAPDSGGGETQYF
TRBV27	.	.	TRBJ2-1	TGTGCCAGCAGGCCCCACCAAAATCGCCGAAATGAGCGGTTCTTC	CASRPHQNRRNERFF
TRBV29-1	TRBD1	.	TRBJ1-1	TGCAGCGTCTGCGACAGGGGGAACACTGAAGCTTTCTTT	CSVCDRGNTEAFF
TRBV10-3	.	.	TRBJ2-5	TGTGCCATCAGTGAAGGGACGCTGGAGACCCAGTACTTC	CAISEGTLETQYF
TRBV20-1	TRBD1	.	TRBJ2-3	TGCAGTATCTCCACCCCTTGGCGACAGGGGTTGCCAGATACGCAGTATTTT	CSISTPWRQGLPDTQYF
TRBV6-5	.	.	TRBJ2-7	TGTGCCAGCAGCCCCGGCAGATTCAGAGCCTACGAGCAGTACTTC	CASSPGRFRAYEQYF
TRBV20-1	.	.	TRBJ2-2	TGCAGTGCTAGCGCGGCCGGGGAGCTGTTTTTT	CSASAAGELFF
TRBV6-4	.	many	TRBJ2-1	TGTGCCAGCAGCGCTGCTGGCCTATGGCAGTTCTTC	CASSAAGLWQFF
TRBV4-1	TRBD1	few	TRBJ2-7	TGCGCCAGCAGCCCAGGACAGGGGGCGGTCTACGAGCAGTACTTC	CASSPGQGAVYEQYF
TRBV5-1	.	.	TRBJ2-1	TGCGCCAGCAGCTCGGGACCGCTCTACAATGAGCAGTTCTTC	CASSSGPLYNEQFF
TRBV25-1	TRBD2	.	TRBJ2-1	TGTGCCAGCAGTGCCTCCTGGCTAGCGGACGACAATGAGCAGTTCTTC	CASSASWLADDNEQFF
TRBV28	.	.	TRBJ2-7	TGTGCCAGCAACCCAAAGTGGCGGGACTCCTACGAGCAGTACTTC	CASNPKWRDSYEQYF
TRBV6-5	.	few	TRBJ1-2	TGTGCCAGCAGTTACACGGCTCAGGGATGCGGCTACACCTTC	CASSYTAQGCGYTF
TRBV29-1	.	.	TRBJ1-2	TGCAGCGTTAGGGGGGACTATGGCTACACCTTC	CSVRGDYGYTF
TRBV7-2	TRBD2	.	TRBJ2-1	TGTGCCAGCACGCGAGGCGGGAGACTCTACAATGAGCAGTTCTTC	CASTRGGRLYNEQFF
TRBV7-2	.	few	TRBJ2-7	TGTGCCAGCAGCTTAGCAAGGACAGCTCCCTACGAGCAGTACTTC	CASSLARTAPYEQYF
TRBV11-3	.	.	TRBJ2-1	TGTGCCAGCAGCTCGGGTGCGGGCGATGAGCAGTTCTTC	CASSSGAGDEQFF
TRBV2	TRBD1	.	TRBJ2-2	TGTGCCAGCAGGGGACAGGGGAGTGGCACCGGGGAGCTGTTTTTT	CASRGQGSGTGELFF
TRBV10-3	.	.	TRBJ2-5	TGTGCCACCCAAGGGGGGGAAGGGACCCAGTACTTC	CATQGGEGTQYF